This entry is about one T cell receptor beta chain. Its specificity is unknown. As handled by the study authors: ImmunoSEQ supplied junction-only sequences lacking quality scores, so filtering was different. Some clones are missing from TCRdb's copy, which holds only in-frame ones; the method was immunoSEQ multiplex PCR. V and J calls and clone size are copied from that table; D and trimming were computed from the DNA. The sample shows about 1 million clones, about 74% of them seen only once. CDR3 size: 14 residues. V lost 6 bases to trimming and J lost 6 bases, with 17 bases between them. Germline-derived CDR1 and CDR2 are KGHSH and LQKENI. This sample is part of a study of shared clonotypes between healthy human individuals. Study at large: Donors had three CD4 naive, three CD4 memory, two CD8 naive and one CD8 memory plate apiece.

Study outcomes and limitations: Non-shared clonotypes had lower generation probabilities than clonotypes shared by all four sorted-subset donors. Estimated clonotype richness was generally higher in naive than memory subsets.

V gene TRBV18 combines with J gene TRBJ1-2, with D perhaps TRBD1 (6 bases). Sequencing used memory CD4+ T cells sorted from blood. Subset of the sample: CD45RA-negative fraction. The receptor's source is a man aged 18 to 29 in good health. The CDR3 reads CASSLRTEKDGYTF. CDR3 nucleotides: TGTGCCAGCTCGCTCCGGACAGAGAAGGATGGCTACACCTTC.